These T cell receptor beta chains were read from a single sample in a study of blood T cell repertoires in COVID-19. The table came from immunoSEQ multiplex PCR; TCRdb's copy has only in-frame clones and leaves some out. Of around 68,000 clones in the sample, 80% to 90% were seen once. Source material: peripheral blood. Receptors originate from a woman between 50 and 59 years old with acute or convalescent COVID-19. Both conserved end residues are part of each CDR3. A D gene is named only where the DNA matches it firmly. Not every row has a clone size; where given, it reads once, few, many or a size class.

j_gene	v_gene	abundance	d_gene	CDR3aa	CDR3nt
TRBJ2-3	TRBV21-1	NA	NA	CASSKGEGLLTDTQYF	TGTGCCAGCAGCAAAGGGGAGGGACTTCTCACAGATACGCAGTATTTT
TRBJ2-2	TRBV5-1	NA	NA	CASSLVGFRGHGELFF	TGCGCCAGCAGCTTGGTGGGGTTTCGGGGTCACGGGGAGCTGTTTTTT
TRBJ2-1	TRBV24-1	NA	TRBD2	CATSDLSTWSSGRAQSVYNEQFF	TGTGCCACCAGTGATTTGAGCACTTGGTCTAGCGGGAGGGCCCAGTCGGTATACAATGAGCAGTTCTTC
TRBJ2-7	TRBV5-1	NA	NA	CASSLNRDYEQYF	TGCGCCAGCAGCTTAAACAGGGACTACGAGCAGTACTTC
TRBJ2-7	TRBV10-3	NA	TRBD2	CAIREGTSGRHSYEQYF	TGTGCCATCAGGGAGGGGACTAGCGGGCGCCACTCCTACGAGCAGTACTTC
TRBJ1-1	TRBV3-1/TRBV3-2	NA	TRBD1	CASSQLQGARAFF	TGTGCCAGCAGCCAACTACAGGGGGCTCGTGCTTTCTTT
TRBJ2-2	TRBV5-4	NA	NA	CASSSRQDTGELFF	TGTGCCAGCAGCTCCCGACAGGACACCGGGGAGCTGTTTTTT
TRBJ2-5	TRBV27	NA	TRBD1	CASSSRGETQYF	TGTGCCAGCAGTTCCAGGGGGGAGACCCAGTACTTC
TRBJ2-2	TRBV7-2	NA	TRBD2	CASSSLAGSSTGELFF	TGTGCCAGCAGCTCGTTAGCGGGGTCGAGCACCGGGGAGCTGTTTTTT
TRBJ1-4	TRBV28	NA	NA	CASRAPGFGTNEKLFF	TGTGCCAGCAGGGCCCCGGGGTTTGGAACTAATGAAAAACTGTTTTTT
TRBJ1-2	TRBV29-1	NA	NA	CSVLGRGGYTF	TGCAGCGTTTTAGGGAGAGGTGGCTACACCTTC
TRBJ1-6	TRBV4-3	NA	TRBD1	CASSQGTGESSPLHF	TGCGCCAGCAGCCAAGGGACAGGGGAGAGTTCACCCCTCCACTTT
TRBJ1-4	TRBV11-2	NA	NA	CASSLLSRVGEKLFF	TGTGCCAGCAGCTTACTGAGCAGGGTCGGGGAAAAACTGTTTTTT
TRBJ1-3	TRBV5-6	NA	NA	CASSPLGTGENTIYF	TGTGCCAGCAGCCCGTTAGGGACGGGGGAAAACACCATATATTTT
TRBJ2-7	TRBV28	NA	TRBD2	CASSPLAGGLREQYF	TGTGCCAGCAGTCCATTGGCGGGAGGGCTACGCGAGCAGTACTTC
TRBJ2-3	TRBV7-9	NA	TRBD1	CASSLQGALGTDTQYF	TGTGCCAGCAGCTTACAGGGGGCGCTTGGGACAGATACGCAGTATTTT
TRBJ2-7	TRBV10-3	NA	NA	CAISEVKLSSYEQYF	TGTGCCATCAGTGAAGTGAAGCTCTCCTCCTACGAGCAGTACTTC
TRBJ1-2	TRBV28	few	NA	CASSSQGAGYGYTF	TGTGCCAGCAGTTCACAGGGTGCGGGCTATGGCTACACCTTC